This TCR beta chain appears in the sequencing data of a study of blood T cell repertoires in COVID-19 (dated by TCRdb to about 2020). Regarding the complete study: The collaborator samples originated in the United States, Italy and Spain and spanned the acute and convalescent phases of COVID-19. The material from the prospective study consisted of cDNA or gDNA derived from T cells, B-cell-depleted T cells, or PBMCs. The dataset comprised deeply sampled blood TCRbeta repertoires from subjects exposed to, actively infected with, or recovered from COVID-19. The repertoires were released in a freely available public database intended as a resource for research on the immune response to SARS-CoV-2. Samples came from the ongoing ImmuneRACE study (first 160 participants) plus 1,254 subjects from 6 global collaborators. Nearly every sample came with metadata listing a de-identified subject ID, COVID-19 status, age in years and sex. Where HLA class I and class II types were available, the types were taken from metadata supplied by the sample provider, not from assay-based typing. What the research found in general, with its limitations: The quantity of clinical and demographic metadata differed by source and by participant and was supplied without curation.

This clone was seen more than once but under ten times. What antigen it recognizes has not been identified. Nothing much larger sits one base from this clone, and base qualities are not available. Whole blood was collected in K2EDTA tubes by collaborating institutions according to the institutions' own protocols. For TCRbeta analysis, collaborators shipped samples in one of three forms: frozen whole blood, isolated PBMCs, or DNA extracted from either of those sample types. TCRbeta CDR3 regions were amplified from genomic DNA using the immunoSEQ Assay, a bias-controlled multiplex PCR. On the authors' methods: The number of nucleated cells in each sample was estimated from the amplification of reference gene primers within the assay. To quantify the absolute abundance of each unique TCRbeta CDR3 rearrangement, sequence reads were collapsed and filtered. Productive Simpson clonality was computed per sample as the square root of Simpson's diversity index over productive rearrangements. What TCRdb holds here is the immuneACCESS table cut down to in-frame rearrangements. Part of the clones is not present; checked against another copy, under half of the missing clones reflect an unresolved V gene, and the others are unexplained. Clonal size and the V and J genes are those of that table, whereas D and trimming came from the DNA. The sample profile shows around 240,000 clones; around 83% of them were found once. Clones ranked in the top ten supply 6% to 9.5% of the sample.

V and J lose 6 bases and 5 bases, and a span of 16 bases separates them. From the germline V gene, CDR1 is SGHAT and CDR2 is FQNNGV. Inclusive of the bounding cysteine and phenylalanine, the CDR3 is 14 residues long. CDR3 DNA only is kept here, 42 bases in frame from base 1. The receptor's source is a woman aged 45-65 years with acute or convalescent COVID-19. The receptor chain draws on TRBV11-2 and TRBJ2-5; perhaps TRBD1 is the D gene, with 5 bases matching. The sequenced material came from peripheral blood. Read as DNA, the sequence is TGTGCCAGCAGGGAGACAGTTACTGGGGAGACCCAGTACTTC. The encoded protein is CASRETVTGETQYF.